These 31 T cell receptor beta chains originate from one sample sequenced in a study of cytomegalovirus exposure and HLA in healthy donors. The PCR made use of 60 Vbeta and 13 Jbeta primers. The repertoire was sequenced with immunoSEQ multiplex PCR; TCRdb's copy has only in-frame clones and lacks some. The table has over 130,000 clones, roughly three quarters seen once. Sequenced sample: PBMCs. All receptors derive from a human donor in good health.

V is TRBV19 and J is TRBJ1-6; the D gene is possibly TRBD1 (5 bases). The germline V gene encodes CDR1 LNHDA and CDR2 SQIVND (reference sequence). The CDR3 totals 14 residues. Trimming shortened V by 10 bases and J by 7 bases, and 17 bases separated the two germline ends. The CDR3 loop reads CATQPGLGNSPLHF. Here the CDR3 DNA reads TGTGCCACTCAACCGGGACTGGGGAATTCACCCCTCCACTTT.

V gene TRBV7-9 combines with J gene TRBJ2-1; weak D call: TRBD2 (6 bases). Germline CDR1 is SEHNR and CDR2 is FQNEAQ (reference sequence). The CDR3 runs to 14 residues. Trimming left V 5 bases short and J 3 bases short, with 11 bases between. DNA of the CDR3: TGTGCCAGCAGCCAGGGACTTCGCTACAATGAGCAGTTCTTC. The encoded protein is CASSQGLRYNEQFF.

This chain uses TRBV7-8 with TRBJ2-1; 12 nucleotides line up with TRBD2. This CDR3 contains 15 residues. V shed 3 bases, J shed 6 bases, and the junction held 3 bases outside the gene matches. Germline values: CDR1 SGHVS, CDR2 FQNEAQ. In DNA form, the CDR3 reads TGTGCCAGCAGCTTGCCGGGACTAGCGGGCAATGAGCAGTTCTTC. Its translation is CASSLPGLAGNEQFF.

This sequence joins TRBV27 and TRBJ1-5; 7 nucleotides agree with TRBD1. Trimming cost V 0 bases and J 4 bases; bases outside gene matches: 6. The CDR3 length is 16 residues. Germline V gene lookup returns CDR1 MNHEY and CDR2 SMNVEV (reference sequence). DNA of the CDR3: TGTGCCAGCAGTTTATCAGGCTCAGGGGGAAATCAGCCCCAGCATTTT. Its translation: CASSLSGSGGNQPQHF.

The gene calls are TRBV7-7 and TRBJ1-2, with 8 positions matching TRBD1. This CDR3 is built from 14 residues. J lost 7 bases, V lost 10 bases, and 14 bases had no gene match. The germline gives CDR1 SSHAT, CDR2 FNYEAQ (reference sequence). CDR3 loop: CATPKDREEGGYTF. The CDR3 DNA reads TGTGCCACCCCCAAGGACAGGGAAGAAGGTGGCTACACCTTC.

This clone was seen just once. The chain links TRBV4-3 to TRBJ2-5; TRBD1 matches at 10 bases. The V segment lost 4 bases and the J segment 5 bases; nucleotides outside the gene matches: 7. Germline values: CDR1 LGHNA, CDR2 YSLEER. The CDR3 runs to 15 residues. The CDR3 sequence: CASSLGTGAGETQYF. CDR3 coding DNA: TGCGCCAGCAGCCTAGGGACAGGGGCGGGGGAGACCCAGTACTTC.

CDR3 loop: CASSQDRVRDTEAFF. The DNA of the CDR3 is TGCGCCAGCAGCCAAGATAGGGTGAGGGACACTGAAGCTTTCTTT. This rearrangement joins TRBV4-1 to TRBJ1-1, with D unresolved. Germline V gene lookup returns CDR1 MGHRA and CDR2 YSYEKL. The V and J ends lost 0 bases and 3 bases respectively, with 11 bases between them. This CDR3 has 15 amino acids.

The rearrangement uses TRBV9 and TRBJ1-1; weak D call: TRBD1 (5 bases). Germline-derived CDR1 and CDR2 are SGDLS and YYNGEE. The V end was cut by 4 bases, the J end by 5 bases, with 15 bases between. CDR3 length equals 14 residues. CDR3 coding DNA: TGTGCCAGCAGCCTCAGGGTTCTCGGAACTGAAGCTTTCTTT. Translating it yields CASSLRVLGTEAFF.

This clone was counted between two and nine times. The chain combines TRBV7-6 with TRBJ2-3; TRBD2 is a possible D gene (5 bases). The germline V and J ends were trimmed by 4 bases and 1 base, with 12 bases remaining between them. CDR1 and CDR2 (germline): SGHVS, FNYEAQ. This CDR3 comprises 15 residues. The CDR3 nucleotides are TGTGCCAGCAGCTCCACTCGGACTGGCACAGATACGCAGTATTTT. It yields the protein CASSSTRTGTDTQYF.

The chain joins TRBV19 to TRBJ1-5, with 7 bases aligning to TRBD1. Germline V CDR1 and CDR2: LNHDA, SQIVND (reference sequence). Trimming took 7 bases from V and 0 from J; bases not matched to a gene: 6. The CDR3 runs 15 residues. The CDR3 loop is CASIPQGHSNQPQHF. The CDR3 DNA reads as TGTGCCAGTATTCCACAGGGGCATAGCAATCAGCCCCAGCATTTT.

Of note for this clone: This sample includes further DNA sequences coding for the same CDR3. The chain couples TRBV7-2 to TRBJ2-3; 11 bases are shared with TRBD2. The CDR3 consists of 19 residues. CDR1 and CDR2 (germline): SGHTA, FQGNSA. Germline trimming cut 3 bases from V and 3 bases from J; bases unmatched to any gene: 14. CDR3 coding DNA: TGTGCCAGCAGCTTTACTCAAAGGGGTAGCGGGGGGGGGACAGATACGCAGTATTTT. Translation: CASSFTQRGSGGGTDTQYF.

Written as DNA, the CDR3 is TGTGCCAGTAGTATAGAAGGGGGACAGATCTACAATGAGCAGTTCTTC. It codes for CASSIEGGQIYNEQFF. This chain joins TRBV19 and TRBJ2-1, with 7 nucleotides matching TRBD1. Germline loops: CDR1 LNHDA, CDR2 SQIVND (reference sequence). This CDR3 has 16 residues. The J segment lost 3 bases and the V segment lost 0 bases, leaving 5 bases of the junction unmatched.

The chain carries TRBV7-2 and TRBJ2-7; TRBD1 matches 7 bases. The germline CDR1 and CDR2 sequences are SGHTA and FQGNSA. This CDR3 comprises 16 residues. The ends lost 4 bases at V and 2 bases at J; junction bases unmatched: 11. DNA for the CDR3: TGTGCCAGCAGCTCCGCCCCCCGGGACAGCACCTACGAGCAGTACTTC. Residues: CASSSAPRDSTYEQYF. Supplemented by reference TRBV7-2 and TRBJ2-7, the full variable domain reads GAGVSQSPSNKVTEKGKDVELRCDPISGHTALYWYRQSLGQGLEFLIYFQGNSAPDKSGLPSDRFSAERTGGSVSTLTIQRTQQEDSAVYLCASSSAPRDSTYEQYFGPGTRLTVT.

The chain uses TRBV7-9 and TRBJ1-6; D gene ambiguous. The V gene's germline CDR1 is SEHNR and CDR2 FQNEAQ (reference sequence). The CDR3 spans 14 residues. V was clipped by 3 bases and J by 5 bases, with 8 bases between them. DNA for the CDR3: TGTGCCAGCAGCTTCGACACAGATAATTCACCCCTCCACTTT. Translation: CASSFDTDNSPLHF.

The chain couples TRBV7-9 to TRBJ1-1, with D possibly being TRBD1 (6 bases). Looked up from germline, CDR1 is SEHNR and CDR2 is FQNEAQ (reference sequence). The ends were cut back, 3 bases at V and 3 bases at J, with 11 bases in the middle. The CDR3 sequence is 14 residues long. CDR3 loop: CASSFIQGYTEAFF. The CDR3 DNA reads TGTGCCAGCAGCTTCATACAGGGATACACTGAAGCTTTCTTT.

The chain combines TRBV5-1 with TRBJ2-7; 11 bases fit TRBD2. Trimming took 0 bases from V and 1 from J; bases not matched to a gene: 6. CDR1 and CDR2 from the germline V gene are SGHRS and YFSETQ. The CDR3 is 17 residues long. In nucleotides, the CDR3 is TGCGCCAGCAGCTTGGGTCTAGCGGGGGGCATGTCCTACGAGCAGTACTTC. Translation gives CASSLGLAGGMSYEQYF.

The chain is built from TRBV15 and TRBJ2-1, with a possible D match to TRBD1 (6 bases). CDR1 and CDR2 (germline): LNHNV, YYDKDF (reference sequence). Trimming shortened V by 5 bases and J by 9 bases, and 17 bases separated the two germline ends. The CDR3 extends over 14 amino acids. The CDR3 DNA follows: TGTGCCACCAGCGGGCGGAACAGGGTGGGTGAGCAGTTCTTC. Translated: CATSGRNRVGEQFF.

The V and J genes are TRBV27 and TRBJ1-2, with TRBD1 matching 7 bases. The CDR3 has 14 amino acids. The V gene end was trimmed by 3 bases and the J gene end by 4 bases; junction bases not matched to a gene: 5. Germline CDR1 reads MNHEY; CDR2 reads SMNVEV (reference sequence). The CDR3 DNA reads TGTGCCAGCAGTTTTACCCGGGACAGCTATGGCTACACCTTC. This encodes CASSFTRDSYGYTF.

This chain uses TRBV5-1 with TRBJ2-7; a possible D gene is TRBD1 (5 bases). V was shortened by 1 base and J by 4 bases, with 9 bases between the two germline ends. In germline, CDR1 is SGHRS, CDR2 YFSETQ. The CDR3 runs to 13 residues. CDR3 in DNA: TGCGCCAGCAGCTTGACCGACAGATACGAGCAGTACTTC. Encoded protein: CASSLTDRYEQYF.

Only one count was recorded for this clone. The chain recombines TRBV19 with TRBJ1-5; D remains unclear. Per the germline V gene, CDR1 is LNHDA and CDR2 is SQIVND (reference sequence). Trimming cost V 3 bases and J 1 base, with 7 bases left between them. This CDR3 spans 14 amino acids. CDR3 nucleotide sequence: TGTGCCAGTAGTATCCGACACAGCAATCAGCCCCAGCATTTT. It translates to CASSIRHSNQPQHF.

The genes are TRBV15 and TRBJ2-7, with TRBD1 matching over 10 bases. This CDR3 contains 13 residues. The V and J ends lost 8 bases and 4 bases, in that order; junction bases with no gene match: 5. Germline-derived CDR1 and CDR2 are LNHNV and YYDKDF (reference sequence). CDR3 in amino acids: CATERDRGYEQYF. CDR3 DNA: TGTGCCACCGAGAGGGACAGGGGTTACGAGCAGTACTTC.

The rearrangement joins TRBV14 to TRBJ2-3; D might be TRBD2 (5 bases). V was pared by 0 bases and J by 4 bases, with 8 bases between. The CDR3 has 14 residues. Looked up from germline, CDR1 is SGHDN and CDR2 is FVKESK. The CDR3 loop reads CASSQDRGPDTQYF. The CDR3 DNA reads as TGTGCCAGCAGCCAAGATAGAGGGCCAGATACGCAGTATTTT. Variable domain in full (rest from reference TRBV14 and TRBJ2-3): EAGVTQFPSHSVIEKGQTVTLRCDPISGHDNLYWYRRVMGKEIKFLLHFVKESKQDESGMPNNRFLAERTGGTYSTLKVQPAELEDSGVYFCASSQDRGPDTQYFGPGTRLTVL.

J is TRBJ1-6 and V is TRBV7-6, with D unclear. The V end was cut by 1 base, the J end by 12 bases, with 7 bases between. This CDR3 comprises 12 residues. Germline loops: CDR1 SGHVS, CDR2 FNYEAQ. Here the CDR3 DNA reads TGTGCCAGCAGCTTAGACGAGGGACCCCTCCACTTT. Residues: CASSLDEGPLHF.

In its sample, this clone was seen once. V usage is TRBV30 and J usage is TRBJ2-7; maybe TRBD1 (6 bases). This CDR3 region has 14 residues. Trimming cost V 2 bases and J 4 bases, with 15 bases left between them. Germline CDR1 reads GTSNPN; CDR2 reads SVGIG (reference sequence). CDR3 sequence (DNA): TGTGCCTGGAGTTCTACAGGGAAAGCTTACGAGCAGTACTTC. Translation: CAWSSTGKAYEQYF.

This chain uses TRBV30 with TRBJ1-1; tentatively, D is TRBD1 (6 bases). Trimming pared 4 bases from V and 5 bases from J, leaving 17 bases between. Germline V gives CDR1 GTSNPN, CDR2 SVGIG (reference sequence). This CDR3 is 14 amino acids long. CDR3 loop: CAWNWEGVGTEAFF. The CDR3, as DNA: TGTGCCTGGAACTGGGAGGGGGTGGGGACTGAAGCTTTCTTT.

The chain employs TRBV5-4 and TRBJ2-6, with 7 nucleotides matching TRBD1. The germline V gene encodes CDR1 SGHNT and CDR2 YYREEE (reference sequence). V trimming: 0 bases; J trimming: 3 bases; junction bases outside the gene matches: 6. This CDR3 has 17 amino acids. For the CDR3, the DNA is TGTGCCAGCAGCTTGGGGCCGGACAGGATTGGGGCCAACGTCCTGACTTTC. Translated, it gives CASSLGPDRIGANVLTF.

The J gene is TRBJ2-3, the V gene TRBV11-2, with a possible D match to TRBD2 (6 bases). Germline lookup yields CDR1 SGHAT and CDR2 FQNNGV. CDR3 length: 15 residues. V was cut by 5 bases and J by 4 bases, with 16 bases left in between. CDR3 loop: CASSPIPGSPDTQYF. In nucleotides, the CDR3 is TGTGCCAGCAGCCCGATTCCCGGGAGTCCAGATACGCAGTATTTT.

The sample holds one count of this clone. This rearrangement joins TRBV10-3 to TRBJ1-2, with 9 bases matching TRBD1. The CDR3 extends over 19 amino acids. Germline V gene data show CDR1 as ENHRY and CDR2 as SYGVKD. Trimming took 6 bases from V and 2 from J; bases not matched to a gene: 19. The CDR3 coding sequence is TGTGCCATCAGCCCCACCCGGGGACAGGGCCGTGGGCAGAACTATGGCTACACCTTC. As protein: CAISPTRGQGRGQNYGYTF.

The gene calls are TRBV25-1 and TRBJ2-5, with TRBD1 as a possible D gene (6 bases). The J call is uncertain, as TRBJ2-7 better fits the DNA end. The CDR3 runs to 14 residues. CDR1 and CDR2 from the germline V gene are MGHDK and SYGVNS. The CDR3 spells CASSESAHRDEQYF. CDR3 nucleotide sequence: TGTGCCAGCAGTGAATCAGCTCACAGGGACGAGCAGTACTTC.

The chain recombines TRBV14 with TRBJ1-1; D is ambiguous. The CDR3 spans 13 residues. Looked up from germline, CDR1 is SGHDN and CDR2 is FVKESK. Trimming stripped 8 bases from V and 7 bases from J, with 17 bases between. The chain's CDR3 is CASGPEVVGEAFF. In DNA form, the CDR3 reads TGTGCCAGCGGCCCTGAGGTCGTTGGTGAAGCTTTCTTT.

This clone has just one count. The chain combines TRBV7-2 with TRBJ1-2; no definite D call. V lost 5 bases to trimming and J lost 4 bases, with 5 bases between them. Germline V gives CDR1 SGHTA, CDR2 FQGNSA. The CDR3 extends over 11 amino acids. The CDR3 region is CASSPVYGYTF. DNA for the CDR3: TGTGCCAGCAGCCCTGTCTATGGCTACACCTTC. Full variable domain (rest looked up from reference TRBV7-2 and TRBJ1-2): GAGVSQSPSNKVTEKGKDVELRCDPISGHTALYWYRQSLGQGLEFLIYFQGNSAPDKSGLPSDRFSAERTGGSVSTLTIQRTQQEDSAVYLCASSPVYGYTFGSGTRLTVV.